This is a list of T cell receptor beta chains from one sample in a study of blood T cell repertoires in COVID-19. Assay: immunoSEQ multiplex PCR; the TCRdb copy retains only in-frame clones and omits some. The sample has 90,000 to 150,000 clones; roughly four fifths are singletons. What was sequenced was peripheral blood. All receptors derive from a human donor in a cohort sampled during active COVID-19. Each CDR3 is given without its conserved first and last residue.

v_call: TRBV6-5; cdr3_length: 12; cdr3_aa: ASSYWGRNTEAF
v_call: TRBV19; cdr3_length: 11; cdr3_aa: ASSAGNTYEQY
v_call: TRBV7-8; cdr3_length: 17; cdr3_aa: ASSFHPRDSLTDPYGYT
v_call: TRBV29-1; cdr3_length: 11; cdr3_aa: SVETGLNQPQH
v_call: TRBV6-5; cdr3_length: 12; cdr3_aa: ASSPGQGGYEQY
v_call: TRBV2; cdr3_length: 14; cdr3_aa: ASRVDGGTNTGELF
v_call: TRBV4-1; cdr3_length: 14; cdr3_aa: ASSREEGRGNSPLH
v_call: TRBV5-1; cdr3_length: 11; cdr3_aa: ASSSGQSYEQY
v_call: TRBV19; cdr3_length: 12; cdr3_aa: ASTFPGGGQPQH
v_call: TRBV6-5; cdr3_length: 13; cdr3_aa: ASSQLTGGSYEQY
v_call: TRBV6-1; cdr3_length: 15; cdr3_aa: ASSEALLAGGTGELF
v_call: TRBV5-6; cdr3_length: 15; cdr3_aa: ASSRGTGLWGNQPQH
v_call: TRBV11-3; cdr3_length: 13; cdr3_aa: ASSFSGGQKDTQY
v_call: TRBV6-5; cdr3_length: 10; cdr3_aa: ASSSRQTEQF
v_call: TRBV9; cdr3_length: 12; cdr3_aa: ASSVKGAGTEAF
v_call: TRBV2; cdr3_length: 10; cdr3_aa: ASTLEQETQY
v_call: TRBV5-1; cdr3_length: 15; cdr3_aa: ASSLDPGATRSSPLH
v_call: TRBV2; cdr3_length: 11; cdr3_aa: ASAPLLTTEAF
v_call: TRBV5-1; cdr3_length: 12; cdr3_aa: ASSRDRESYGYT
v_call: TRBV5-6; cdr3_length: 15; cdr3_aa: ASSRPYRETNTGELF
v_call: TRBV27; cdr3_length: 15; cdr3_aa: ASSLLGTGQGRNTIY
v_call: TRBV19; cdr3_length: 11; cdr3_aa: ASSTGRSKAQY
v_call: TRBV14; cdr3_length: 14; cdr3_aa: ASSQGQGPPLDEQY
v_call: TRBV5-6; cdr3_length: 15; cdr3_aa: ASSPLRGGKGYNEQF
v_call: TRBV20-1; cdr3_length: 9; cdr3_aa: SATTMAEQY
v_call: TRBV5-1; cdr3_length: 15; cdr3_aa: ASSLVTTSGVSGELF
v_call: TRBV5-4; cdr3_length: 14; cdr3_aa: ASSGGGRGPGYGYT
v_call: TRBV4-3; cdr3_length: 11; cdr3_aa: ASSLTDNQPQH
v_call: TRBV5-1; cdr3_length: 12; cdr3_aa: ASSLVEGTYEQY
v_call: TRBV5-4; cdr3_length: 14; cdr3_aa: ASSLVPGQGPYEQY
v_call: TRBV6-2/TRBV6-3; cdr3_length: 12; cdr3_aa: ASSSQGAGYEQY
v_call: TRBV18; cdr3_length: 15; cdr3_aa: ASSPRSLALLSYEQY
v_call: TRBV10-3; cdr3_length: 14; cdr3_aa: AISALGQGTGNTIY
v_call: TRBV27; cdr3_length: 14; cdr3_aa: ASRPEGQYSNQPQH
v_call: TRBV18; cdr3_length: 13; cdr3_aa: ASSPTGGQSYEQY
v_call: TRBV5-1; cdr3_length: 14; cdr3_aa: ASSLAGTSSLETQY
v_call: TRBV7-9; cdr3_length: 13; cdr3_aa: ASSPSFEDRREAF
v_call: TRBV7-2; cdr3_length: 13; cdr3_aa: ASSFGGASTDTQY
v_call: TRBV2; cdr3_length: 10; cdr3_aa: AREGLANTLE
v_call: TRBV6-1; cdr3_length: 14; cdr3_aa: ASSDQYVTSTAEAF
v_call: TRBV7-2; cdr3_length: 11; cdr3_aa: ASSPDSQETQY
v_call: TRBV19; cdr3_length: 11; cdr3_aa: ASSSGQGGGYT
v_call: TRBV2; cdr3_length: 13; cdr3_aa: ASTERLAGAEPQH
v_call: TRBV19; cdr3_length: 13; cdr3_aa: ASSIRAGSNNEQF
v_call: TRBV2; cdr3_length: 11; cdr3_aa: ASSRTEGQPQH
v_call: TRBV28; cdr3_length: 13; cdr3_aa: ASIETGGADTEAF
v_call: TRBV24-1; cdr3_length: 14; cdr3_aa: ATSDRVISNTGELF
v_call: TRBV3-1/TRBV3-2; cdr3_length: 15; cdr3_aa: ASSQEGLGPSTDTQY
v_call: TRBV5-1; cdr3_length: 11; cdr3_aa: ASSKGDTETQY
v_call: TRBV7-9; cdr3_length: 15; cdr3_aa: ASSSSGRGHYNSPLH
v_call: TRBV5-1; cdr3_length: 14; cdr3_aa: ASSPGTGGNTGELF